This TCR beta chain was found in a study of cytomegalovirus exposure and HLA in healthy donors. Produced via immunoSEQ multiplex PCR; TCRdb's table is partial and in-frame only. This sample carries fewer than 250,000 clones, 80% to 90% of them seen once, and the ten largest clones take 2% to 2.5%. From germline, CDR1 is MNHEY and CDR2 SMNVEV (reference sequence). V was trimmed by 6 bases and J by 0 bases, leaving 18 bases between them. This CDR3 region has 16 residues. V and J are TRBV27 and TRBJ2-7; weak D call: TRBD2 (7 bases). The receptor's source is a young woman in good health and CMV-seropositive. What was sequenced was PBMCs. This CDR3 is CASSPWGGGSSYEQYF. The CDR3 DNA is TGTGCCAGCAGCCCATGGGGGGGCGGTAGCTCCTACGAGCAGTACTTC.